A selection of T cell receptor beta chains follows, all from one sample in a study of cytomegalovirus exposure and HLA in healthy donors. Profiling relied on immunoSEQ multiplex PCR, and the TCRdb table lists in-frame clones only, not all of them. This sample has about 140,000 clones, with 65% to 80% found just once. Sequenced: PBMCs. These receptors were obtained from a male donor in good health and CMV-seropositive. Each CDR3 is given with its conserved first and last residue. D genes are given only for firm matches. Clone size is stated in some rows and not others, as once, few, many or a class when expanded.

few | TRBJ2-1 | . | TRBV29-1 | CSVEDSFDNEQFF | TGCAGCGTTGAAGATTCCTTCGACAATGAGCAGTTCTTC
. | TRBJ2-5 | . | TRBV5-1 | CASSPRGGDQTQYF | TGCGCCAGCAGCCCGCGAGGGGGGGATCAGACCCAGTACTTC
. | TRBJ2-7 | TRBD1 | TRBV5-1 | CASSLGTGMASYEQYF | TGCGCCAGCAGCTTGGGGACAGGGATGGCCTCCTACGAGCAGTACTTC
. | TRBJ2-5 | TRBD1 | TRBV18 | CASSRTGTGTFKTQYF | TGTGCCAGCTCCCGGACCGGGACAGGGACGTTTAAGACCCAGTACTTC
. | TRBJ1-2 | . | TRBV25-1 | CASSGQGSRSYGYTF | TGTGCCAGCAGTGGCCAGGGGTCGCGCAGCTATGGCTACACCTTC
. | TRBJ2-5 | TRBD1 | TRBV7-9 | CASRYRQGQGGPQETQYF | TGTGCCAGCAGATACCGACAGGGACAGGGGGGACCTCAAGAGACCCAGTACTTC
. | TRBJ1-6 | TRBD1 | TRBV18 | CASSPGRGLTPLHF | TGTGCCAGCTCACCAGGCAGGGGGTTAACACCCCTCCACTTT
. | TRBJ2-1 | TRBD2 | TRBV12-5 | CASGLVLAGGPHEQFF | TGTGCTAGTGGTTTGGTACTAGCGGGAGGGCCCCATGAGCAGTTCTTC
. | TRBJ2-1 | . | TRBV12-5 | CASGFELVTGEQFF | TGTGCTAGTGGTTTCGAACTAGTTACGGGTGAGCAGTTCTTC
. | TRBJ1-4 | . | TRBV7-9 | CASSQTYSGTLFRDEKLFF | TGTGCCAGCAGTCAAACCTACTCCGGGACTCTCTTTCGGGATGAAAAACTGTTTTTT
. | TRBJ2-2 | TRBD1 | TRBV10-3 | CAIHETGADTGELFF | TGTGCCATCCACGAGACAGGGGCAGACACCGGGGAGCTGTTTTTT
once | TRBJ2-3 | . | TRBV11-2 | CASSRPGERTDTQYF | TGTGCCAGCAGCCGCCCGGGGGAACGCACAGATACGCAGTATTTT
. | TRBJ1-1 | TRBD1 | TRBV4-3 | CASGQAPTGPTEAFF | TGCGCCAGCGGCCAAGCACCGACAGGGCCCACTGAAGCTTTCTTT
. | TRBJ2-1 | . | TRBV29-1 | CSVTLATEQFF | TGCAGCGTAACACTAGCAACAGAGCAGTTCTTC
. | TRBJ2-7 | TRBD2 | TRBV7-9 | CASSSPSGSLYEQYF | TGTGCCAGCAGCTCCCCTAGCGGGAGCCTCTACGAGCAGTACTTC
. | TRBJ2-2 | . | TRBV5-1 | CASSLGLGTGELFF | TGCGCCAGCAGCTTGGGACTAGGGACCGGGGAGCTGTTTTTT
few | TRBJ1-5 | TRBD1 | TRBV28 | CASSLTGPNQPQHF | TGTGCCAGCAGTTTGACAGGGCCGAATCAGCCCCAGCATTTT
. | TRBJ1-3 | . | TRBV10-3 | CAISESIAISGNTIYF | TGTGCCATCAGTGAATCGATTGCGATATCTGGAAACACCATATATTTT
. | TRBJ2-7 | . | TRBV6-5 | CASSRIPEKRGQYF | TGTGCCAGCAGCCGAATCCCTGAAAAGAGAGGGCAGTACTTC
. | TRBJ2-7 | TRBD1 | TRBV2 | CASTAETGAYEQYF | TGTGCCAGCACCGCGGAGACAGGGGCCTACGAGCAGTACTTC